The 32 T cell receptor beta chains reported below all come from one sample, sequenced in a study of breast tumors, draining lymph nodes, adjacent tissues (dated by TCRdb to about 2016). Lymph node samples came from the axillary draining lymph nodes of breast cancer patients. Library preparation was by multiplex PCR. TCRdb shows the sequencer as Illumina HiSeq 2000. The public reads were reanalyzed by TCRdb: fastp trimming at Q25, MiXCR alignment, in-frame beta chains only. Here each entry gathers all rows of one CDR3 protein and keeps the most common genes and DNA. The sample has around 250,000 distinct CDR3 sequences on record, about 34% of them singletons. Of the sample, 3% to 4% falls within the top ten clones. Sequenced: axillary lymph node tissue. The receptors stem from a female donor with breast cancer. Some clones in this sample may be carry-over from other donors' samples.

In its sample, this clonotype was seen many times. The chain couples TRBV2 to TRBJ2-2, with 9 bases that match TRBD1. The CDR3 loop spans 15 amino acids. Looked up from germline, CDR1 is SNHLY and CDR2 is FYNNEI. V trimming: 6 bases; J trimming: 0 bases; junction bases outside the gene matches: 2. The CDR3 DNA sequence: TGTGCCAGCAGAAGGGACAGGGCGAACACCGGGGAGCTGTTTTTT. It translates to CASRRDRANTGELFF.

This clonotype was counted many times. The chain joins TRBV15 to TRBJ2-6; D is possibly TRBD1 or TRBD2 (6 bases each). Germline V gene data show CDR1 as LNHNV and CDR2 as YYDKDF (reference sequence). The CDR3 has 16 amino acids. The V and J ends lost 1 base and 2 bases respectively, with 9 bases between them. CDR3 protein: CATSRGRGPGANVLTF. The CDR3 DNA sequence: TGTGCCACCAGCAGAGGTCGGGGGCCTGGGGCCAACGTCCTGACTTTC.

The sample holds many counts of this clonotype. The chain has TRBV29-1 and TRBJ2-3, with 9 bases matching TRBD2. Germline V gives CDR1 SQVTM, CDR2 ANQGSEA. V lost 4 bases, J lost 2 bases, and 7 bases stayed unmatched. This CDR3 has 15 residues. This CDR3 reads CSVVPSGAYTDTQYF. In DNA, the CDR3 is TGCAGCGTTGTACCTAGCGGGGCCTACACAGATACGCAGTATTTT.

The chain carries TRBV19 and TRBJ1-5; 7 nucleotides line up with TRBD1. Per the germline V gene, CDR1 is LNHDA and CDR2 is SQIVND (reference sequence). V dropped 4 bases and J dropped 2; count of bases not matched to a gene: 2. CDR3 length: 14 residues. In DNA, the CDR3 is TGTGCCAGTAGTAATACAGGGGGCAATCAGCCCCAGCATTTT. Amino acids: CASSNTGGNQPQHF.

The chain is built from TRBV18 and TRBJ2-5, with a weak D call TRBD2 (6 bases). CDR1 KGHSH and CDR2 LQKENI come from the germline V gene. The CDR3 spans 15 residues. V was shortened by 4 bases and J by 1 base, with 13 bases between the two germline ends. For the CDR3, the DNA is TGTGCCAGCTCACAGGACGGGGGTACCCAAGAGACCCAGTACTTC. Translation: CASSQDGGTQETQYF. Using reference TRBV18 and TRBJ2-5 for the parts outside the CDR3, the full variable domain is NAGVMQNPRHLVRRRGQEARLRCSPMKGHSHVYWYRQLPEEGLKFMVYLQKENIIDESGMPKERFSAEFPKEGPSILRIQQVVRGDSAAYFCASSQDGGTQETQYFGPGTRLLVL.

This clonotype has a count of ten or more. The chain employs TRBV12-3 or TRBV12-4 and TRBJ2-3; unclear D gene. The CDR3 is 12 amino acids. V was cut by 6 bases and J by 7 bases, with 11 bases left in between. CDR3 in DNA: TGTGCCAGCAGCCCCTATCAGAATACGCAGTATTTT. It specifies CASSPYQNTQYF.

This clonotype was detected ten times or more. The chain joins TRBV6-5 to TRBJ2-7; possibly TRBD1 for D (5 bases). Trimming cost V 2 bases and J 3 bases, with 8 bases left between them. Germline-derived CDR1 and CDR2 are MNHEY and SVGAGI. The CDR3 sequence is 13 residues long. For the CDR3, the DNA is TGTGCCAGCAGTTACGGGGCGAACTACGAGCAGTACTTC. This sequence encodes CASSYGANYEQYF.

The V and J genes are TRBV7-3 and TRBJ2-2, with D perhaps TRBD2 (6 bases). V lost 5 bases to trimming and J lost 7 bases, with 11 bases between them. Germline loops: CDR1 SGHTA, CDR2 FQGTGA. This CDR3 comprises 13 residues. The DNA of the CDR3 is TGTGCCAGCAGCCCGAAGACTAGCGGGGAGCTGTTTTTT. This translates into CASSPKTSGELFF.

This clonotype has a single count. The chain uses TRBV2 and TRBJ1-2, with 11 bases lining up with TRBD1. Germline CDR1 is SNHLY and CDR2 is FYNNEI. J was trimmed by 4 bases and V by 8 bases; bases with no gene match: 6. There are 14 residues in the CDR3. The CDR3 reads CASSGGQGGYGYTF. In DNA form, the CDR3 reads TGTGCCAGCTCTGGGGGACAGGGGGGCTATGGCTACACCTTC.

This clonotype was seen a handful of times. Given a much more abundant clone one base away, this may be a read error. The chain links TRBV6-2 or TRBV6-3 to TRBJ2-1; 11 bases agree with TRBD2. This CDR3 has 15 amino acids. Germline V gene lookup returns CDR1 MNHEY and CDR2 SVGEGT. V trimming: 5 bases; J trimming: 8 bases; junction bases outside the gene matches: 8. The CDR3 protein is CASSTLSGRGDEQFF. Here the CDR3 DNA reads TGTGCCAGCAGTACCCTTAGCGGGAGGGGTGATGAGCAGTTCTTC.

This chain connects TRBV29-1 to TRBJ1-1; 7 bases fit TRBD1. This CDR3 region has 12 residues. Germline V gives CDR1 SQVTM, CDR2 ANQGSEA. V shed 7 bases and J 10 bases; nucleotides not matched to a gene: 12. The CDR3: CSGRQGVGGAFF. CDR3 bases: TGCAGCGGACGACAGGGAGTGGGTGGAGCTTTCTTT.

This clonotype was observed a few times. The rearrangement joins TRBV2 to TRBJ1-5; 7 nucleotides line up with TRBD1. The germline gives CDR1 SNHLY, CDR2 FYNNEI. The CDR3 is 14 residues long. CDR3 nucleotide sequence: TGTGCTACACCAGGGGGTCTTAGCAATCAGCCCCAGCATTTT. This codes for CATPGGLSNQPQHF.

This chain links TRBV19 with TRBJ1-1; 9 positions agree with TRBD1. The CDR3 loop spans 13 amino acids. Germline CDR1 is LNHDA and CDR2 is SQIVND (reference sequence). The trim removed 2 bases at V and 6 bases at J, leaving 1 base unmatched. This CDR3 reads CASSIRQGAEAFF. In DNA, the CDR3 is TGTGCCAGTAGTATACGACAGGGGGCTGAAGCTTTCTTT. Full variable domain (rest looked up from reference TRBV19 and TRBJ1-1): DGGITQSPKYLFRKEGQNVTLSCEQNLNHDAMYWYRQDPGQGLRLIYYSQIVNDFQKGDIAEGYSVSREKKESFPLTVTSAQKNPTAFYLCASSIRQGAEAFFGQGTRLTVV.

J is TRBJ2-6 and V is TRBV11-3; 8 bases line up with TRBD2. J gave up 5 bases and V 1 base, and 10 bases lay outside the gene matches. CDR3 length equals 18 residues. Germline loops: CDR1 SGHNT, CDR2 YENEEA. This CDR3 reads CASSLVGTLSGRANVLTF. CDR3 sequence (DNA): TGTGCCAGCAGCTTAGTGGGTACTCTTAGCGGGAGGGCCAACGTCCTGACTTTC.

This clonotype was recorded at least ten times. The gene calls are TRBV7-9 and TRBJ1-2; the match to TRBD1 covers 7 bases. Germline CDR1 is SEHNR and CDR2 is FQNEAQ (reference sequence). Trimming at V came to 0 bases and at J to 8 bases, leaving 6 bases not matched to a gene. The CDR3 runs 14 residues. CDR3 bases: TGTGCCAGCAGCTTAGCGAGGACAGGAGGAGGCTACACCTTC. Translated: CASSLARTGGGYTF.

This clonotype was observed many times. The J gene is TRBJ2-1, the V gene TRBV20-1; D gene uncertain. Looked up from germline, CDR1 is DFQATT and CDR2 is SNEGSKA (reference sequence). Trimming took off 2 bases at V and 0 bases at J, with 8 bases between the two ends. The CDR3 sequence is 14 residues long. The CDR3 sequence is CSARILSSYNEQFF. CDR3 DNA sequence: TGCAGTGCTAGAATCCTTAGCTCCTACAATGAGCAGTTCTTC.

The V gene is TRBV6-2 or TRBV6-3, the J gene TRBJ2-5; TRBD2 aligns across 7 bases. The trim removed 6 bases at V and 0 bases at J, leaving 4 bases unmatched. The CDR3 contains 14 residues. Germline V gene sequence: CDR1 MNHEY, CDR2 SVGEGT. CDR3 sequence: CASRPGLYQETQYF. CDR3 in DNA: TGTGCCAGCAGACCGGGACTATACCAAGAGACCCAGTACTTC.

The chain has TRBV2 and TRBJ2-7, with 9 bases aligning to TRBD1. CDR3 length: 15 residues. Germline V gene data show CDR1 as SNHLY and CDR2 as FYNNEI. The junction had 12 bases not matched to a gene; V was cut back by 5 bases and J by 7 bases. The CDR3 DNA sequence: TGTGCCAGCAGTTTAGCCGGGACAGGGTTTTTGGAGCAGTACTTC. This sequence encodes CASSLAGTGFLEQYF.

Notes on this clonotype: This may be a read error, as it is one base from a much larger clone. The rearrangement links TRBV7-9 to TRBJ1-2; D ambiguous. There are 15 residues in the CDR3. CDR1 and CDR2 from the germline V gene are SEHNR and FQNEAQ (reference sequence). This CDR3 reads CASSPRPVPGYGYPF. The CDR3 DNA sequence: TGTGCCAGCAGCCCCAGGCCTGTCCCAGGCTATGGCTACCCCTTC.

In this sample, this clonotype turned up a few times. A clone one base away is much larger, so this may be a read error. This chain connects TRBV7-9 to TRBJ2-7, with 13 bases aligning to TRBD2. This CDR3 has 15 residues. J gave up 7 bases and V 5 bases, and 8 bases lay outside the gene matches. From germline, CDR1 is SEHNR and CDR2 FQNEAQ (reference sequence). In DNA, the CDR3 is TGTGCCAGCAGCCCCGGGACTAGCGGGACTTATGAGCAGTACTTC. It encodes CASSPGTSGTYEQYF.

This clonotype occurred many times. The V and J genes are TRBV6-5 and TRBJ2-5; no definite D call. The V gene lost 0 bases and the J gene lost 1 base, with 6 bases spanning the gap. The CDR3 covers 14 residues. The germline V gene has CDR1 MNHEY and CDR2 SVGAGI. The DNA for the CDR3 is TGTGCCAGCAGTTACTCGGTCAGCCAAGAGACCCAGTACTTC. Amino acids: CASSYSVSQETQYF.

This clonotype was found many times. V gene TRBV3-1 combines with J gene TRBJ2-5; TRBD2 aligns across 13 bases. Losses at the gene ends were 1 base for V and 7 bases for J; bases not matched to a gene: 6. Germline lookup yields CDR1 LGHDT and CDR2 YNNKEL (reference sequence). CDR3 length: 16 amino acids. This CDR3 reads CASSQGGTSGARTQYF. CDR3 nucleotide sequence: TGTGCCAGCAGCCAAGGAGGGACTAGCGGGGCTCGGACCCAGTACTTC.

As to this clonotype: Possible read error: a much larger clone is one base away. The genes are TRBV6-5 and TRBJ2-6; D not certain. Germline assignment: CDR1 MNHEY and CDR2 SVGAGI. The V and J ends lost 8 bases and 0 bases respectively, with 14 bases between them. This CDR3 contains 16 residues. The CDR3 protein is CASGNGPFSGANVLTF. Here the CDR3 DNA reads TGTGCCAGCGGCAATGGACCGTTCTCTGGGGCCAACGTCCTGACTTTC.

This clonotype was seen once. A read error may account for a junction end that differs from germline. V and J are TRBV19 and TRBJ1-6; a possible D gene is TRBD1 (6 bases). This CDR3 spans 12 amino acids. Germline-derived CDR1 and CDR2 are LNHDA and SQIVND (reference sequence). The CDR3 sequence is CASNREYSPLHF. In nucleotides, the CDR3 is TGCGCCAGTAACAGGGAGTATTCACCCCTCCACTTT.

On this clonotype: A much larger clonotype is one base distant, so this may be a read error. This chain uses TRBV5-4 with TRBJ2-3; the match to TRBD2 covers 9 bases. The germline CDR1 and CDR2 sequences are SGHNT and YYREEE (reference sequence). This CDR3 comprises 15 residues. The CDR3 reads CAGSLLAGDADTQYF. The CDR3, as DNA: TGTGCCGGCAGCTTATTAGCGGGAGATGCAGATACGCAGTATTTT. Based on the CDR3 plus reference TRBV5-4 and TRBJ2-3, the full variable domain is ETGVTQSPTHLIKTRGQQVTLRCSSQSGHNTVSWYQQALGQGPQFIFQYYREEENGRGNFPPRFSGLQFPNYSSELNVNALELDDSALYLCAGSLLAGDADTQYFGPGTRLTVL.

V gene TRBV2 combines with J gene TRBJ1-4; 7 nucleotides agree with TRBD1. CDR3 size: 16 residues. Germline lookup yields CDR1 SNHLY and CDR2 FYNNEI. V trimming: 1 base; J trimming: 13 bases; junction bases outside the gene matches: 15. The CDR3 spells CASSEVRQGVGGGLFF. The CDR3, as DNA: TGTGCCAGCAGTGAAGTAAGGCAGGGGGTTGGAGGAGGACTGTTTTTT.

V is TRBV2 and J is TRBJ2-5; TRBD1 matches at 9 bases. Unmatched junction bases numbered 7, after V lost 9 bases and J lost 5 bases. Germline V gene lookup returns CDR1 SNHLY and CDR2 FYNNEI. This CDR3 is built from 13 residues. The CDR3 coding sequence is TGTGCCAGTCGGGACAGGGCCGACGAGACCCAGTACTTC. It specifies CASRDRADETQYF. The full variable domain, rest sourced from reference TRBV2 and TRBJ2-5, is EPEVTQTPSHQVTQMGQEVILRCVPISNHLYFYWYRQILGQKVEFLVSFYNNEISEKSEIFDDQFSVERPDGSNFTLKIRSTKLEDSAMYFCASRDRADETQYFGPGTRLLVL.

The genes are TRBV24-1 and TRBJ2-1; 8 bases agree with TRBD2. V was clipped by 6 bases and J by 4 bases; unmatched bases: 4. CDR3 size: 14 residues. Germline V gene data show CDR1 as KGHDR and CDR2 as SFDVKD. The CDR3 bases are TGTGCCACCAGTTCGGGAGGGCCTTACAATGAGCAGTTCTTC. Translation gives CATSSGGPYNEQFF.

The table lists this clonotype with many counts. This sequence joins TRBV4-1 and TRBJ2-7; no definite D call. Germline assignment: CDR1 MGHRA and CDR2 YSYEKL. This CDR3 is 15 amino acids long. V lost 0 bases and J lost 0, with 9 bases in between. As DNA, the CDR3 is TGCGCCAGCAGCCAAGAAGGGTACGACTCCTACGAGCAGTACTTC. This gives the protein CASSQEGYDSYEQYF.

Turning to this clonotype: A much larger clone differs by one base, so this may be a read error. CDR3 nucleotides: TGTGCCGGCAGCCGTTCTTGGGGCAACGAGCAGTACTTC. This codes for CAGSRSWGNEQYF. This chain joins TRBV6-5 and TRBJ2-7, with a possible D match to TRBD1 (5 bases). Germline V CDR1 and CDR2: MNHEY, SVGAGI. This CDR3 has 13 residues.

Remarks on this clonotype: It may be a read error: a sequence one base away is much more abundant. The CDR3 nucleotides read TGTGCCTGTATAAGGACAGGGGTTTCCAATGAGCAGTTCTTC. Amino acids: CACIRTGVSNEQFF. This sequence joins TRBV19 and TRBJ2-1; 9 bases map to TRBD1. This CDR3 region has 14 residues. With 11 bases clipped from V and 6 bases from J, the junction kept 11 bases outside the gene matches. Germline CDR1 and CDR2: LNHDA and SQIVND (reference sequence).

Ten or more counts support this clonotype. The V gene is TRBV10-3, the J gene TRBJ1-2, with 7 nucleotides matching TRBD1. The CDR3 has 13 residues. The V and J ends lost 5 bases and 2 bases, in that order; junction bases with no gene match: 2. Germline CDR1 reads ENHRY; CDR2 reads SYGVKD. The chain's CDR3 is CAISPGQNYGYTF. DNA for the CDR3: TGTGCCATCAGTCCGGGACAGAACTATGGCTACACCTTC.